This T cell receptor (beta chain) originates from a study of T cell repertoires in ileal Crohn's disease. The CDR3 loop spans 15 amino acids. V lost 2 bases to trimming and J lost 0 bases, with 10 bases between them. Germline CDR1 is MGHRA and CDR2 is YSYEKL. Profiling relied on immunoSEQ multiplex PCR, and the TCRdb table lists in-frame clones only, not all of them. This sample has roughly 13,000 clones, with 70% to 90% found just once. The sample consisted of ileal tissue. The clonotype was recovered from an adult with Crohn's disease. This chain uses TRBV4-1 with TRBJ1-2, with D possibly being TRBD1 (6 bases). CDR3 DNA sequence: TGCGCCAGCAGCCAATTCGGACAGCCTAACTATGGCTACACCTTC. Its translation is CASSQFGQPNYGYTF.